Reported below is one T cell receptor beta chain. The data derive from a study of cytomegalovirus exposure and HLA in healthy donors. CDR3 size: 14 residues. Trimming at V came to 5 bases and at J to 1 base, leaving 4 bases not matched to a gene. Germline assignment: CDR1 SEHNR and CDR2 FQNEAQ (reference sequence). TCRdb keeps only in-frame clones here, not all; method: immunoSEQ multiplex PCR. The sample has some 69,000 clones; about 94% are singletons. This receptor was taken from a young man in good health and CMV-seropositive. The sequencing input was PBMCs. The J gene is TRBJ1-1, the V gene TRBV7-9; 7 positions match TRBD1. DNA of the CDR3: TGTGCCAGCAGCGCCACAGGGGCGAACACTGAAGCTTTCTTT. This sequence encodes CASSATGANTEAFF.